This T cell receptor (beta chain) originates from a study of T-cell reconstitution after alpha-beta-depleted transplantation in children. Only a few counts were recorded for this clonotype. Preparation of the TCRbeta library involved a method that used unique molecular identifiers. TCRdb passed the PCR reads through MiXCR, listing each CDR3 protein once. The sample shows a few hundred thousand distinct CDR3 sequences, approximately 20% of them seen only once. Trimming stripped 2 bases from V and 6 bases from J, with 16 bases between. The CDR3 length is 15 residues. This sequence joins TRBV12-3 or TRBV12-4 and TRBJ1-2; D is ambiguous. The sequence was obtained from a human donor who donated a stem cell graft to a child with acute lymphoblastic leukemia. Source: PBMCs from the stem cell graft donor, taken from the stem cell graft. The CDR3 here is CASSLHVTRGDGYTF. The DNA of the CDR3 is TGTGCCAGCAGTTTACACGTCACCCGTGGCGATGGCTACACCTTC.